The 25 T cell receptor beta chains below come from one sample, sequenced in a study of OX40 agonist ivuxolimab in advanced cancers. Sequencing used immunoSEQ multiplex PCR; TCRdb keeps in-frame clones, though not all of them. This sample carries around 40,000 clones, 88% of them seen once, and the ten largest clones take about an eighth. The sample here was CD4+ or CD8+ T cells sorted from blood, taken in a trial of the OX40 agonist ivuxolimab. These receptors were collected from an adult with an advanced solid tumor such as melanoma, head and neck, liver or kidney cancer.

V is TRBV9 and J is TRBJ2-6; D is uncertain. V lost 3 bases and J 4 bases, leaving 5 bases between the germline ends. This CDR3 is built from 13 residues. The germline V gene encodes CDR1 SGDLS and CDR2 YYNGEE. The CDR3 DNA sequence: TGTGCCAGCAGCGGCCCGGGGGCCAACGTCCTGACTTTC. It specifies CASSGPGANVLTF. The variable domain in full, completed from reference TRBV9 and TRBJ2-6, reads DSGVTQTPKHLITATGQRVTLRCSPRSGDLSVYWYQQSLDQGLQFLIQYYNGEERAKGNILERFSAQQFPDLHSELNLSSLELGDSALYFCASSGPGANVLTFGAGSRLTVL.

This chain uses TRBV5-4 with TRBJ1-1; D unclear. The CDR3 is made up of 11 amino acids. Germline V gives CDR1 SGHNT, CDR2 YYREEE (reference sequence). The germline V and J ends were trimmed by 2 bases and 5 bases, with 4 bases remaining between them. CDR3 sequence (DNA): TGTGCCAGCAGCTTAGGGACTGAAGCTTTCTTT. This codes for CASSLGTEAFF.

The chain employs TRBV7-9 and TRBJ2-5; 11 bases align to TRBD2. CDR1 is SEHNR and CDR2 is FQNEAQ in the germline V gene (reference sequence). V shed 6 bases and J 0 bases; nucleotides not matched to a gene: 12. The CDR3 runs 18 residues. CDR3 sequence: CASRSTLASGGYQETQYF. Here the CDR3 DNA reads TGTGCCAGCAGGTCAACTTTGGCTAGCGGGGGGTACCAAGAGACCCAGTACTTC.

The V and J genes are TRBV4-1 and TRBJ1-2, with 8 nucleotides matching TRBD1. Germline loops: CDR1 MGHRA, CDR2 YSYEKL. The J segment lost 3 bases and the V segment lost 3 bases, leaving 9 bases of the junction unmatched. The CDR3 sequence is 16 residues long. CDR3 nucleotides: TGCGCCAGCAGCCAGACCGGACAGGGAGCGGACTATGGCTACACCTTC. Translation: CASSQTGQGADYGYTF.

The rearrangement uses TRBV9 and TRBJ2-1; D not certain. CDR3 length: 15 residues. V was trimmed by 3 bases and J by 0 bases, leaving 10 bases between them. The germline V gene has CDR1 SGDLS and CDR2 YYNGEE. The CDR3 region has the DNA TGTGCCAGCAGCGGGTCCCTGAGCTCCTACAATGAGCAGTTCTTC. It yields the protein CASSGSLSSYNEQFF.

The genes are TRBV15 and TRBJ2-7; 7 positions match TRBD1. Germline values: CDR1 LNHNV, CDR2 YYDKDF (reference sequence). Losses at the gene ends were 6 bases for V and 4 bases for J; bases not matched to a gene: 9. This CDR3 spans 14 amino acids. The chain's CDR3 is CATRESGTEYEQYF. CDR3 bases: TGTGCCACCAGAGAAAGTGGGACAGAATACGAGCAGTACTTC.

V gene TRBV4-1 combines with J gene TRBJ2-7, with 7 bases identical to TRBD2. The germline CDR1 and CDR2 sequences are MGHRA and YSYEKL. V was pared by 1 base and J by 4 bases, with 7 bases of the junction left unmatched. This CDR3 contains 15 residues. The CDR3 reads CASSQGVSGRYEQYF. In nucleotides, the CDR3 is TGCGCCAGCAGCCAAGGGGTTAGCGGGCGATACGAGCAGTACTTC.

The chain has TRBV28 and TRBJ1-4; no firm D call. Germline lookup yields CDR1 MDHEN and CDR2 SYDVKM. The V end lost 3 bases, the J end lost 8 bases, and 13 bases lay between the germline ends. This CDR3 is 14 amino acids long. The CDR3 region has the DNA TGTGCCAGCAGTTTGCGGGCAGTCCGGGAAAAACTGTTTTTT. Translation gives CASSLRAVREKLFF.

J is TRBJ2-3 and V is TRBV7-9; 7 bases map to TRBD1. V was clipped by 5 bases and J by 6 bases; unmatched bases: 11. CDR1 is SEHNR, CDR2 FQNEAQ, per germline (reference sequence). The CDR3 totals 15 residues. CDR3 DNA sequence: TGTGCCAGCAGCAAAGTGGGGGCACAGGGGGATACGCAGTATTTT. Encoded protein: CASSKVGAQGDTQYF.

The chain couples TRBV6-4 to TRBJ2-7, with no clear D. The V gene's germline CDR1 is MRHNA and CDR2 SNTAGT. Deletions cut 3 bases from V and 1 base from J, with 7 bases between. CDR3 size: 13 residues. DNA of the CDR3: TGTGCCAGCAGTGAGACGGAATCCTACGAGCAGTACTTC. Its translation is CASSETESYEQYF.

V usage is TRBV6-5 and J usage is TRBJ1-1, with a possible D match to TRBD1 (5 bases). Germline V CDR1 and CDR2: MNHEY, SVGAGI. The ends were cut back, 2 bases at V and 4 bases at J, with 11 bases in the middle. The CDR3 runs 14 residues. For the CDR3, the DNA is TGTGCCAGCAGTTACCGGGACGCGGGCACTGAAGCTTTCTTT. Its protein product is CASSYRDAGTEAFF.

This chain joins TRBV5-4 and TRBJ2-7; possible D gene TRBD1, 5 bases. The CDR3 runs to 15 residues. The germline V gene encodes CDR1 SGHNT and CDR2 YYREEE (reference sequence). Trimming pared 0 bases from V and 2 bases from J, leaving 12 bases between. The CDR3 reads CASSLGGSPAYEQYF. In DNA, the CDR3 is TGTGCCAGCAGCTTGGGGGGCAGCCCCGCCTACGAGCAGTACTTC.

The V and J genes are TRBV29-1 and TRBJ1-4; D is possibly TRBD1 (6 bases). This CDR3 has 13 amino acids. Germline V gene sequence: CDR1 SQVTM, CDR2 ANQGSEA. V dropped 6 bases and J dropped 6 bases, with 14 bases sitting between them. The CDR3 DNA reads TGCAGCGTCTCTAGGGGGATGGATGAAAAACTGTTTTTT. Encoded protein: CSVSRGMDEKLFF. Full variable domain (outside the CDR3, taken from reference TRBV29-1 and TRBJ1-4): SAVISQKPSRDICQRGTSLTIQCQVDSQVTMMFWYRQQPGQSLTLIATANQGSEATYESGFVIDKFPISRPNLTFSTLTVSNMSPEDSSIYLCSVSRGMDEKLFFGSGTQLSVL.

The V and J genes are TRBV5-1 and TRBJ2-2; D remains unclear. V was clipped by 0 bases and J by 1 base, with 7 bases between them. This CDR3 has 15 amino acids. Germline CDR1 SGHRS, CDR2 YFSETQ. As DNA, the CDR3 is TGCGCCAGCAGCTTGGCCAGGCTGAACACCGGGGAGCTGTTTTTT. It translates to CASSLARLNTGELFF. Full variable domain (outside the CDR3, taken from reference TRBV5-1 and TRBJ2-2): KAGVTQTPRYLIKTRGQQVTLSCSPISGHRSVSWYQQTPGQGLQFLFEYFSETQRNKGNFPGRFSGRQFSNSRSEMNVSTLELGDSALYLCASSLARLNTGELFFGEGSRLTVL.

The V and J genes are TRBV6-5 and TRBJ2-7, with unresolved D. V lost 6 bases and J 1 base, leaving 13 bases between the germline ends. The germline V gene has CDR1 MNHEY and CDR2 SVGAGI. This CDR3 region has 14 residues. CDR3 region: CASRTPQTSYEQYF. The CDR3 bases are TGTGCCAGCAGAACGCCCCAGACTTCCTACGAGCAGTACTTC.

V and J are TRBV6-1 and TRBJ1-1, with D tentatively TRBD1 (5 bases). Germline V CDR1 and CDR2: MNHNS, SASEGT. This CDR3 has 15 amino acids. The V end was cut by 8 bases, the J end by 4 bases, with 20 bases between. Written as DNA, the CDR3 is TGTGCCAGCGTACCCTTCGAGTGGGGGTTCACTGAAGCTTTCTTT. As protein: CASVPFEWGFTEAFF.

The rearrangement uses TRBV5-6 and TRBJ2-7; D remains unclear. Trimming stripped 1 base from V and 0 bases from J, with 5 bases between. There are 13 residues in the CDR3. Per the germline V gene, CDR1 is SGHDT and CDR2 is YYEEEE. CDR3 sequence reads: CASSLMSSYEQYF. The CDR3 bases are TGTGCCAGCAGCTTGATGAGCTCCTACGAGCAGTACTTC. The whole variable domain, filled in from reference TRBV5-6 and TRBJ2-7, reads DAGVTQSPTHLIKTRGQQVTLRCSPKSGHDTVSWYQQALGQGPQFIFQYYEEEERQRGNFPDRFSGHQFPNYSSELNVNALLLGDSALYLCASSLMSSYEQYFGPGTRLTVT.

This chain joins TRBV28 and TRBJ2-5; possibly TRBD2 for D (7 bases). The CDR3 is made up of 14 amino acids. V gave up 2 bases and J gave up 5 bases, with 12 bases separating them. Germline V gene lookup returns CDR1 MDHEN and CDR2 SYDVKM. CDR3 sequence: CASSLRGEGETQYF. CDR3 bases: TGTGCCAGCAGTTTAAGGGGGGAGGGGGAGACCCAGTACTTC.

The CDR3 loop reads CASSLMGGGTDTQYF. The DNA for the CDR3 is TGTGCCAGCAGTTTGATGGGGGGGGGCACAGATACGCAGTATTTT. This rearrangement joins TRBV27 to TRBJ2-3, with TRBD2 identical over 7 bases. This CDR3 is built from 15 residues. CDR1 is MNHEY and CDR2 is SMNVEV in the germline V gene (reference sequence). Trimming at V came to 3 bases and at J to 1 base, leaving 4 bases not matched to a gene.

The chain carries TRBV18 and TRBJ1-1; a possible D gene is TRBD1 (5 bases). V was pared by 2 bases and J by 3 bases, with 13 bases between. CDR1 KGHSH and CDR2 LQKENI come from the germline V gene. The CDR3 totals 15 residues. CDR3 bases: TGTGCCAGCTCACCATGTAAAGGGGACGACACTGAAGCTTTCTTT. As protein: CASSPCKGDDTEAFF. Full variable domain (missing parts from reference TRBV18 and TRBJ1-1): NAGVMQNPRHLVRRRGQEARLRCSPMKGHSHVYWYRQLPEEGLKFMVYLQKENIIDESGMPKERFSAEFPKEGPSILRIQQVVRGDSAAYFCASSPCKGDDTEAFFGQGTRLTVV.

The sample holds a few counts of this clone. The chain uses TRBV6-1 and TRBJ2-7, with 9 bases identical to TRBD1. Per germline, CDR1 MNHNS and CDR2 SASEGT. The CDR3 spans 13 residues. J gave up 4 bases and V 6 bases, and 4 bases lay outside the gene matches. CDR3 in DNA: TGTGCCAGCAGCCGAGGACAGGGGTACGAGCAGTACTTC. Its protein is CASSRGQGYEQYF.

This chain uses TRBV27 with TRBJ2-1, with 9 bases lining up with TRBD2. Germline V gene data show CDR1 as MNHEY and CDR2 as SMNVEV (reference sequence). The CDR3 length is 15 residues. V gave up 4 bases and J gave up 4 bases; unmatched junction bases: 5. DNA for the CDR3: TGTGCCAGCAGTTGGGCTAGCGGGAATTACAATGAGCAGTTCTTC. Translating gives CASSWASGNYNEQFF.

The rearrangement joins TRBV10-2 to TRBJ1-5; the D gene is possibly TRBD1 (5 bases). Germline V CDR1 and CDR2: WSHSY, SAAADI. Trimming took 9 bases from V and 3 from J, leaving 12 bases between them. The CDR3 spans 13 residues. CDR3 sequence reads: CASGGTDNQPQHF. CDR3 in DNA: TGCGCCAGTGGCGGGACTGACAATCAGCCCCAGCATTTT.

This chain uses TRBV28 with TRBJ1-2, with D possibly being TRBD1 (5 bases). The CDR3 is 15 amino acids. The germline V gene has CDR1 MDHEN and CDR2 SYDVKM. Trimming left V 4 bases short and J 2 bases short, with 14 bases between. CDR3 DNA sequence: TGTGCCAGCAGTTCCCGCCAGGACATAAACTATGGCTACACCTTC. Encoded protein: CASSSRQDINYGYTF.

CDR3 in DNA: TGCGCCAGCAGCTTTTTCCTAAGGGGCTCCTCCTACGAGCAGTACTTC. This encodes CASSFFLRGSSYEQYF. This sequence joins TRBV5-1 and TRBJ2-7, with D possibly matching TRBD1 (5 bases). The V and J ends lost 2 bases and 0 bases respectively, with 15 bases between them. CDR1 SGHRS and CDR2 YFSETQ come from the germline V gene. This CDR3 comprises 16 residues.